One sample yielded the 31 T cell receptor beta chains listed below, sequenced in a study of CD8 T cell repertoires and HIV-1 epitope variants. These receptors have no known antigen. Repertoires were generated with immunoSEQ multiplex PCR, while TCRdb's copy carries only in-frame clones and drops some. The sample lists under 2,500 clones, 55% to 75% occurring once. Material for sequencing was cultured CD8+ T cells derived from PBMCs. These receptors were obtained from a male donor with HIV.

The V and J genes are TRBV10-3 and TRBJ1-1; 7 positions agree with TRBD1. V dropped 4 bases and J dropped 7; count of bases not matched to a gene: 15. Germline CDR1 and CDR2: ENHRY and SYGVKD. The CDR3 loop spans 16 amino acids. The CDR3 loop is CAISAGDAGTADEAFF. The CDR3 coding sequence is TGTGCCATCAGTGCCGGAGACGCGGGGACAGCTGATGAAGCTTTCTTT.

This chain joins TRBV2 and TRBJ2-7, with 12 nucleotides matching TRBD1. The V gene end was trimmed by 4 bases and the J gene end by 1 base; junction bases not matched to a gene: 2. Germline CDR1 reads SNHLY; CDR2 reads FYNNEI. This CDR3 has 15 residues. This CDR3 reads CASSGDRGLSYEQYF. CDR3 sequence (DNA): TGTGCCAGCAGTGGGGACAGGGGGCTTTCCTACGAGCAGTACTTC.

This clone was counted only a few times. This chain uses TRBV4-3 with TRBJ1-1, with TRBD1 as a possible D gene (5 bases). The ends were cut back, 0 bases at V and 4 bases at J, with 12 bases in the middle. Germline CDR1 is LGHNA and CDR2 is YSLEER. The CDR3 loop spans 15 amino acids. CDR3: CASSQDPGGGTEAFF. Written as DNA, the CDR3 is TGCGCCAGCAGCCAAGATCCTGGGGGTGGCACTGAAGCTTTCTTT.

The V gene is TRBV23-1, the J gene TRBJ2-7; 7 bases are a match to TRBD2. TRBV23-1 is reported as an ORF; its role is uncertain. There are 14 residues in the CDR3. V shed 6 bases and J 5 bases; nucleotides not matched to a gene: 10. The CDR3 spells CASRRTRSGHEQYF. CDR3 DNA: TGCGCCAGCAGGCGGACTAGAAGCGGACACGAGCAGTACTTC.

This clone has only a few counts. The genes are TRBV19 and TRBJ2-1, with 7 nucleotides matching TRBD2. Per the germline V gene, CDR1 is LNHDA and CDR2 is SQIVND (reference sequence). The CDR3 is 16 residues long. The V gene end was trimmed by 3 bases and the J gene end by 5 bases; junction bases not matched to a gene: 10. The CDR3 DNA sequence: TGTGCCAGTAGTATGGCGGGGGTTTGGATGGACAATGAGCAGTTCTTC. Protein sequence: CASSMAGVWMDNEQFF.

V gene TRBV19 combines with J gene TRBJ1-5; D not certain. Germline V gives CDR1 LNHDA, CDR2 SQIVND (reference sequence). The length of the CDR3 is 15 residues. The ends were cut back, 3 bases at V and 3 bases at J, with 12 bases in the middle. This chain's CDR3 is CASSMNRGHNQPQHF. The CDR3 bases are TGTGCCAGTAGTATGAATCGGGGTCACAATCAGCCCCAGCATTTT.

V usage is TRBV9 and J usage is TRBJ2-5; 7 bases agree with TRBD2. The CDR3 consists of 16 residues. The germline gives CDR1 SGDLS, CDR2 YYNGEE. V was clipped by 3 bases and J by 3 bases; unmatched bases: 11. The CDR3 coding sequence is TGTGCCAGCAGCGCCGGTGGCGGGGGAGTGGAAGAGACCCAGTACTTC. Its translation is CASSAGGGGVEETQYF.

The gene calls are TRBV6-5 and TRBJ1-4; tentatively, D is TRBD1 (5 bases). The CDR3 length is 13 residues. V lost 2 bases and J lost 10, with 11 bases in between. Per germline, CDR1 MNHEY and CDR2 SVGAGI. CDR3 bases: TGTGCCAGCAGTTACAAATGGGGACTAAAACTGTTTTTT. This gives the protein CASSYKWGLKLFF.

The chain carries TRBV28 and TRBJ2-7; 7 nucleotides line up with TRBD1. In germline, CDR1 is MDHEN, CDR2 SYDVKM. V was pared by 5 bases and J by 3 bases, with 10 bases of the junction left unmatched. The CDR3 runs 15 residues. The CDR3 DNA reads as TGTGCCAGCAGTCAAACCGGGACAGACCTCTACGAGCAGTACTTC. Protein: CASSQTGTDLYEQYF.

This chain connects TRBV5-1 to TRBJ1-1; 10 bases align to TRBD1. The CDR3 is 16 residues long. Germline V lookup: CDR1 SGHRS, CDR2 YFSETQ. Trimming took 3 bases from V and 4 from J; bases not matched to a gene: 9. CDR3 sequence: CASSSSTGGGSTEAFF. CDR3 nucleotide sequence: TGCGCCAGCAGCTCATCGACAGGGGGCGGGAGCACTGAAGCTTTCTTT.

The CDR3: CASSYSGNSNQPQHF. The CDR3 DNA is TGTGCCAGCAGTTATTCCGGAAATAGCAATCAGCCCCAGCATTTT. The rearrangement links TRBV6-5 to TRBJ1-5; D gene ambiguous. Germline loops: CDR1 MNHEY, CDR2 SVGAGI. V was cut by 3 bases and J by 0 bases, with 9 bases left in between. The CDR3 is made up of 15 amino acids.

CDR3 region: CASSLIPPTLNTEAFF. CDR3 coding DNA: TGCGCCAGCAGCTTGATCCCGCCCACCTTGAACACTGAAGCTTTCTTT. The rearrangement links TRBV5-1 to TRBJ1-1; no clear D gene. CDR3 size: 16 residues. Trimming removed 1 base at V and 0 bases at J, with 13 bases between. Germline values: CDR1 SGHRS, CDR2 YFSETQ. Combining the CDR3 with reference TRBV5-1 and TRBJ1-1 gives the whole variable domain KAGVTQTPRYLIKTRGQQVTLSCSPISGHRSVSWYQQTPGQGLQFLFEYFSETQRNKGNFPGRFSGRQFSNSRSEMNVSTLELGDSALYLCASSLIPPTLNTEAFFGQGTRLTVV.

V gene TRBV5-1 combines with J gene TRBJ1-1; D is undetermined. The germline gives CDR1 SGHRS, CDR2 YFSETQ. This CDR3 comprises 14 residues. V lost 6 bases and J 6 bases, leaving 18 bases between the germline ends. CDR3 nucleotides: TGCGCCAGCACCTATGGGCCGGTTTCGGCTGAAGCTTTCTTT. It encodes CASTYGPVSAEAFF.

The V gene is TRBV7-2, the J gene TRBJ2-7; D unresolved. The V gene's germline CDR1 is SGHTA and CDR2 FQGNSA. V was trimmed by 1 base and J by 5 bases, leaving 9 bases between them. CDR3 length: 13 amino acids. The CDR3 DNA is TGTGCCAGCAGCTTAGGGAGCCAGGACGAGCAGTACTTC. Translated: CASSLGSQDEQYF.

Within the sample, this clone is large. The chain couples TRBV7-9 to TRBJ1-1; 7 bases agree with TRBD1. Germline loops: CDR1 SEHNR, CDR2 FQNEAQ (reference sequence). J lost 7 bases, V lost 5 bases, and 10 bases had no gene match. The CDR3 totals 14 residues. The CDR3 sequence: CASSLSGGSYEAFF. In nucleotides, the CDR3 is TGTGCCAGCAGCCTATCAGGGGGTAGCTATGAAGCTTTCTTT.

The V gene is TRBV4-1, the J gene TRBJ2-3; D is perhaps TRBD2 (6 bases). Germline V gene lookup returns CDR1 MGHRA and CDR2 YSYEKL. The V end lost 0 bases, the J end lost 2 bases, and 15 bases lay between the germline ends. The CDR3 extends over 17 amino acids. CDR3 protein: CASSQDPWGLPTDTQYF. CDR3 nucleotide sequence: TGCGCCAGCAGCCAAGATCCCTGGGGACTCCCCACAGATACGCAGTATTTT.

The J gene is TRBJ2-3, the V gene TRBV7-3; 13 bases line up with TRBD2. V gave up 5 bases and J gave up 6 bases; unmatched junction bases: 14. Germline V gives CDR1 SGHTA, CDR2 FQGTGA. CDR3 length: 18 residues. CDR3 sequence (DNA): TGTGCCAGCAGCCTCTCATACCCAGGACTAGCGGGGGAGGATACGCAGTATTTT. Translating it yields CASSLSYPGLAGEDTQYF.

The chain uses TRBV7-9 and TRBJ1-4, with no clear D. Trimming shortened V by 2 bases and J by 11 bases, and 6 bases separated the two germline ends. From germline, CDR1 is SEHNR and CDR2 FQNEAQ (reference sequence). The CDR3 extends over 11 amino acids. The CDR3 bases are TGTGCCAGCAGCTTAAGAGGGAAACTGTTTTTT. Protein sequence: CASSLRGKLFF.

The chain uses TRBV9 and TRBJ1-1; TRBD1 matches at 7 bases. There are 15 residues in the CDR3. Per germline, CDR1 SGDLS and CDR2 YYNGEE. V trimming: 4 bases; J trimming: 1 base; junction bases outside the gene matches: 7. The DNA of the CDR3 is TGTGCCAGCAGCTTCCAGACAGGGAGGAACACTGAAGCTTTCTTT. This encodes CASSFQTGRNTEAFF.

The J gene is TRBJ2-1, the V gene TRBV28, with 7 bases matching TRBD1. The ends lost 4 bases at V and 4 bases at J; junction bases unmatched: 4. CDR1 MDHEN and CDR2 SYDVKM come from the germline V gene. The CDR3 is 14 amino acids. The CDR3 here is CASSWGTVYNEQFF. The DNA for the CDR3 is TGTGCCAGCAGTTGGGGGACAGTGTACAATGAGCAGTTCTTC.

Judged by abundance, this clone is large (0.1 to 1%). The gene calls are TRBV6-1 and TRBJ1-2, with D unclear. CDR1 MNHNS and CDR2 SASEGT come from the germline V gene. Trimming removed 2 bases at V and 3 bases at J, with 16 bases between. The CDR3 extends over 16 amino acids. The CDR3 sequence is CASSELPQDLDYGYTF. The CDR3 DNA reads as TGTGCCAGCAGTGAACTTCCACAAGACCTAGACTATGGCTACACCTTC.

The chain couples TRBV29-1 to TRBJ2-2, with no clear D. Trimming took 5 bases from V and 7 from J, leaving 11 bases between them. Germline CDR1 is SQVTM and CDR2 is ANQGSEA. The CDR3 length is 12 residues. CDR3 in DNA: TGCAGCGTTCCCGGCCGAGGCGGGGAGCTGTTTTTT. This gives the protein CSVPGRGGELFF.

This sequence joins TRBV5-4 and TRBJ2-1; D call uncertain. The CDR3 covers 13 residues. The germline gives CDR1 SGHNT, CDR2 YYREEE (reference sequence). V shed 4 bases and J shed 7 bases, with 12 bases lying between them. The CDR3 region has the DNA TGTGCCAGCAGCCGAAGGGCCGGGAATGAGCAGTTCTTC. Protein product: CASSRRAGNEQFF.

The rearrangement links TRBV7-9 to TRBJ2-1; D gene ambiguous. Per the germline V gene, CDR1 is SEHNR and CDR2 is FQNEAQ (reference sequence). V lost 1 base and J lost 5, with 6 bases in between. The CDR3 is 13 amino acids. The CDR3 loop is CASSLDGDNEQFF. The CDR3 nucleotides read TGTGCCAGCAGCTTAGATGGGGACAATGAGCAGTTCTTC.

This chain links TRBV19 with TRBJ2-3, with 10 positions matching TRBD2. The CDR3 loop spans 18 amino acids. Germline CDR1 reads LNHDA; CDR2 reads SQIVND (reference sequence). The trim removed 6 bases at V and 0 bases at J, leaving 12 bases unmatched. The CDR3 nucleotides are TGTGCCAGTAGAGGTAGCGGGGGGCTTTTACCTAGCACAGATACGCAGTATTTT. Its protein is CASRGSGGLLPSTDTQYF.

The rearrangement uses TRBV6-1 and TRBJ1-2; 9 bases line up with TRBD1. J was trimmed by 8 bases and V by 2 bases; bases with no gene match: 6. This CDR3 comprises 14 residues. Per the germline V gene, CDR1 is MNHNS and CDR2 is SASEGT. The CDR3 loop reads CASSEPGTGYGYTF. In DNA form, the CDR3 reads TGTGCCAGCAGTGAACCCGGGACAGGGTACGGCTACACCTTC.

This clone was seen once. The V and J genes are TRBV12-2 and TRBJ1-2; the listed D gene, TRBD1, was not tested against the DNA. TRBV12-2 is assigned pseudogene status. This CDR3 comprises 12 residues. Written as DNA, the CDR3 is TGTGCAACCCGGCGGCAGGGTAGGGGCTACACCTTC. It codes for CATRRQGRGYTF.

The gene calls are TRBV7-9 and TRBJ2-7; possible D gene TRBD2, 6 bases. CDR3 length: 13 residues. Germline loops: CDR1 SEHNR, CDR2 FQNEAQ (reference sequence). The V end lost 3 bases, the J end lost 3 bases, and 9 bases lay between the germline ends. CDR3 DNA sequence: TGTGCCAGCAGCTTGCGCGGGATCTACGAGCAGTACTTC. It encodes CASSLRGIYEQYF.

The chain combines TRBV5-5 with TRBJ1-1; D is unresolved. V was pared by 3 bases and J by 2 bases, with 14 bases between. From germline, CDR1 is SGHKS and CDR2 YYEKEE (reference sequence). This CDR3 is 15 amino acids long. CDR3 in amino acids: CASSSLSQVNTEAFF. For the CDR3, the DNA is TGTGCCAGCAGCTCTCTATCACAAGTAAACACTGAAGCTTTCTTT.

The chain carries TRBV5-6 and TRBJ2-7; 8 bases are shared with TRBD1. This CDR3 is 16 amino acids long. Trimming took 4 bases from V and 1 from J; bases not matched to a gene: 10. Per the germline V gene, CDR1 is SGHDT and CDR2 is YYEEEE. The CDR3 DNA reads TGTGCCAGCAGCCCAGGGGGCTCTTATATATCCTACGAGCAGTACTTC. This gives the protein CASSPGGSYISYEQYF. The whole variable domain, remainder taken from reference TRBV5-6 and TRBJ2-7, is DAGVTQSPTHLIKTRGQQVTLRCSPKSGHDTVSWYQQALGQGPQFIFQYYEEEERQRGNFPDRFSGHQFPNYSSELNVNALLLGDSALYLCASSPGGSYISYEQYFGPGTRLTVT.

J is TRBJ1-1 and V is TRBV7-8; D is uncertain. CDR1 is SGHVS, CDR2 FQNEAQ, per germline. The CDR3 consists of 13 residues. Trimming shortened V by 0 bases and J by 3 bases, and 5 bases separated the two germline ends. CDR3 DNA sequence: TGTGCCAGCAGCTTAGCGGAATACACTGAAGCTTTCTTT. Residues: CASSLAEYTEAFF. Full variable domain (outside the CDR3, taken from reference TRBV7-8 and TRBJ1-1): GAGVSQSPRYKVAKRGQDVALRCDPISGHVSLFWYQQALGQGPEFLTYFQNEAQLDKSGLPSDRFFAERPEGSVSTLKIQRTQQEDSAVYLCASSLAEYTEAFFGQGTRLTVV.